A single sample is the source of the 32 T cell receptor beta chains below, sequenced in a study of blood T cell repertoires in COVID-19. Some clones are missing from TCRdb's copy, which holds only in-frame ones; the method was immunoSEQ multiplex PCR. Counted here are about 89,000 clones, 86% occurring once; the ten biggest clones make up roughly 1.2%. Sequenced input: peripheral blood. The receptors were sampled from a man of 80 years or more with active or convalescent COVID-19.

This rearrangement joins TRBV19 to TRBJ2-5; perhaps TRBD2 as D (5 bases). Germline CDR1 is LNHDA and CDR2 is SQIVND (reference sequence). Trimming took off 6 bases at V and 2 bases at J, with 10 bases between the two ends. The CDR3 totals 13 residues. CDR3 coding DNA: TGTGCCAGTAGCGGTCTAGCACAAGAGACCCAGTACTTC. Translating gives CASSGLAQETQYF.

The V and J genes are TRBV28 and TRBJ2-7, with 8 nucleotides matching TRBD2. V shed 2 bases, J shed 3 bases, and the junction held 9 bases outside the gene matches. This CDR3 contains 16 residues. CDR1 and CDR2 from the germline V gene are MDHEN and SYDVKM. The DNA for the CDR3 is TGTGCCAGCAGTTTACAAGGGACTAGAGAGAACTACGAGCAGTACTTC. It yields the protein CASSLQGTRENYEQYF.

This chain connects TRBV7-3 to TRBJ2-2, with 12 nucleotides matching TRBD2. In germline, CDR1 is SGHTA, CDR2 FQGTGA. V dropped 7 bases and J dropped 6; count of bases not matched to a gene: 6. The length of the CDR3 is 15 residues. The CDR3 nucleotides are TGTGCCAGCAAACTCCTAGCGGGAGGGTCCGGGGAGCTGTTTTTT. Protein: CASKLLAGGSGELFF.

The V gene is TRBV7-8, the J gene TRBJ1-2, with unresolved D. Germline V gene sequence: CDR1 SGHVS, CDR2 FQNEAQ. Trimming took 3 bases from V and 5 from J, leaving 22 bases between them. This CDR3 contains 17 residues. CDR3 bases: TGTGCCAGCAGCTTGGATACAGCGGTTGGCATGACGTATGGCTACACCTTC. Amino acids: CASSLDTAVGMTYGYTF.

The V call is TRBV5-1, the J call TRBJ1-1; TRBD1 aligns across 7 bases. The junction had 5 bases not matched to a gene; V was cut back by 0 bases and J by 6 bases. Germline V CDR1 and CDR2: SGHRS, YFSETQ. CDR3 length equals 14 residues. CDR3 bases: TGCGCCAGCAGCTTGGAATTCCAGGGGGCTGAAGCTTTCTTT. This translates into CASSLEFQGAEAFF.

The V and J genes are TRBV2 and TRBJ2-7; D is possibly TRBD2 (6 bases). V was shortened by 7 bases and J by 0 bases, with 13 bases between the two germline ends. The CDR3 has 14 residues. CDR1 and CDR2 from the germline V gene are SNHLY and FYNNEI. The CDR3 loop is CASTGSGLSYEQYF. The CDR3 DNA is TGTGCCAGCACCGGGAGCGGACTCTCCTACGAGCAGTACTTC.

This sequence joins TRBV11-2 and TRBJ2-1; possible D gene TRBD1, 5 bases. Germline CDR1 SGHAT, CDR2 FQNNGV. This CDR3 has 13 residues. Trimming took 3 bases from V and 10 from J, leaving 13 bases between them. CDR3 DNA: TGTGCCAGCAGCTTGGGCGTAGGGGCAGAGCAGTTCTTC. This translates into CASSLGVGAEQFF.

The gene calls are TRBV29-1 and TRBJ1-1, with D perhaps TRBD1 (5 bases). Germline V gene lookup returns CDR1 SQVTM and CDR2 ANQGSEA. CDR3 length: 12 residues. Trimming pared 4 bases from V and 4 bases from J, leaving 10 bases between. CDR3 coding DNA: TGCAGCGTTGGGAAGGGGTCCACTGAAGCTTTCTTT. This codes for CSVGKGSTEAFF.

The chain has TRBV5-1 and TRBJ2-1; 8 bases agree with TRBD1. The CDR3 consists of 16 residues. CDR1 SGHRS and CDR2 YFSETQ come from the germline V gene. V shed 4 bases and J 6 bases; nucleotides not matched to a gene: 12. The chain's CDR3 is CASSAVYRGLGNEQFF. The CDR3 bases are TGCGCCAGCAGCGCCGTCTACAGGGGGTTAGGCAATGAGCAGTTCTTC.

V gene TRBV19 combines with J gene TRBJ1-5; unclear D gene. In germline, CDR1 is LNHDA, CDR2 SQIVND (reference sequence). CDR3 length: 17 amino acids. V lost 1 base, J lost 2 bases, and 15 bases lay in between. In DNA, the CDR3 is TGTGCCAGTAGTATAGGGAGCAGGCGGGAAGGCAATCAGCCCCAGCATTTT. Translating it yields CASSIGSRREGNQPQHF.

The rearrangement joins TRBV18 to TRBJ2-5; TRBD2 matches 9 bases. The J segment lost 3 bases and the V segment lost 4 bases, leaving 0 bases of the junction unmatched. The CDR3 has 13 residues. Germline V gene lookup returns CDR1 KGHSH and CDR2 LQKENI. DNA of the CDR3: TGTGCCAGCTCACGCGGGAGGGAAGAGACCCAGTACTTC. Amino acid sequence: CASSRGREETQYF.

The chain has TRBV18 and TRBJ2-1; TRBD2 matches at 11 bases. With 3 bases clipped from V and 1 base from J, the junction kept 8 bases outside the gene matches. The CDR3 covers 18 residues. CDR1 and CDR2 from the germline V gene are KGHSH and LQKENI. CDR3: CASSPKNSGRDSYNEQFF. The CDR3 DNA reads as TGTGCCAGCTCACCTAAAAATAGCGGGAGGGATTCCTACAATGAGCAGTTCTTC.

This chain links TRBV6-5 with TRBJ2-1; 8 bases align to TRBD2. The CDR3 covers 15 residues. CDR1 is MNHEY and CDR2 is SVGAGI in the germline V gene. J was trimmed by 3 bases and V by 4 bases; bases with no gene match: 5. The CDR3 region is CASSSSGGSYNEQFF. The CDR3 coding sequence is TGTGCCAGCAGTTCGAGCGGGGGAAGCTACAATGAGCAGTTCTTC.

The chain couples TRBV24-1 to TRBJ1-2; 7 bases map to TRBD1. V lost 3 bases and J lost 5; bases outside the gene matches: 8. CDR3 length: 15 amino acids. Looked up from germline, CDR1 is KGHDR and CDR2 is SFDVKD. The CDR3 coding sequence is TGTGCCACCAGTGATCCCGGGACAGCCATGTATGGCTACACCTTC. Translated: CATSDPGTAMYGYTF.

V gene TRBV5-4 combines with J gene TRBJ2-1, with D possibly TRBD1 on 6 matching bases. V was clipped by 0 bases and J by 5 bases, with 12 bases between them. Germline V gives CDR1 SGHNT, CDR2 YYREEE (reference sequence). The CDR3 consists of 15 residues. The CDR3 DNA is TGTGCCAGCAGCTTGGTCCCCAGGGGAGACAATGAGCAGTTCTTC. Amino acid sequence: CASSLVPRGDNEQFF.

This sequence joins TRBV27 and TRBJ1-1; D gene unclear. CDR3 size: 12 residues. The ends were cut back, 6 bases at V and 0 bases at J, with 5 bases in the middle. CDR1 and CDR2 (germline): MNHEY, SMNVEV (reference sequence). For the CDR3, the DNA is TGTGCCAGCAGGTCAGTGAACACTGAAGCTTTCTTT. Translation gives CASRSVNTEAFF.

The chain is built from TRBV6-1 and TRBJ1-1, with TRBD1 identical over 9 bases. This CDR3 spans 15 amino acids. With V trimmed by 3 bases and J by 3 bases, 5 bases remained unmatched. In germline, CDR1 is MNHNS, CDR2 SASEGT. CDR3 sequence (DNA): TGTGCCAGCAGTGACCAGACAGGGGGGTACACTGAAGCTTTCTTT. Translating it yields CASSDQTGGYTEAFF.

This clone appeared a few times. This sequence joins TRBV4-3 and TRBJ2-7, with TRBD2 matching over 9 bases. Germline V lookup: CDR1 LGHNA, CDR2 YSLEER. This CDR3 is built from 15 residues. J gave up 5 bases and V 1 base, and 6 bases lay outside the gene matches. The CDR3 DNA is TGCGCCAGCAGCCAAGGTCTAGCGGGATCACACGAGCAGTACTTC. The encoded protein is CASSQGLAGSHEQYF.

V gene TRBV19 combines with J gene TRBJ2-2, with 7 bases fitting TRBD2. The CDR3 has 14 amino acids. J gave up 8 bases and V 3 bases, and 6 bases lay outside the gene matches. Germline V CDR1 and CDR2: LNHDA, SQIVND (reference sequence). CDR3 in DNA: TGTGCCAGTAGTATCGTGCGGGAGTCTGGGGAGCTGTTTTTT. It translates to CASSIVRESGELFF.

The rearrangement joins TRBV6-5 to TRBJ2-5, with D possibly being TRBD1 (6 bases). Trimming left V 6 bases short and J 5 bases short, with 13 bases between. This CDR3 contains 13 residues. Germline loops: CDR1 MNHEY, CDR2 SVGAGI. Here the CDR3 DNA reads TGTGCCAGCAGGCCAGGGGTATGGGAGACCCAGTACTTC. It codes for CASRPGVWETQYF.

The V gene is TRBV19, the J gene TRBJ1-2, with 9 bases lining up with TRBD1. This CDR3 contains 15 residues. Losses at the gene ends were 5 bases for V and 2 bases for J; bases not matched to a gene: 6. In germline, CDR1 is LNHDA, CDR2 SQIVND (reference sequence). The CDR3 protein is CASSDTGGANYGYTF. DNA of the CDR3: TGTGCCAGTAGTGATACAGGGGGCGCGAACTATGGCTACACCTTC.

The V call is TRBV29-1, the J call TRBJ1-2, with TRBD1 matching over 12 bases. The J segment lost 4 bases and the V segment lost 1 base, leaving 10 bases of the junction unmatched. Germline CDR1 is SQVTM and CDR2 is ANQGSEA. This CDR3 has 17 residues. CDR3 amino acids: CSVEAGTGGIVSYGYTF. The DNA for the CDR3 is TGCAGCGTTGAAGCTGGGACAGGGGGCATAGTTAGCTATGGCTACACCTTC.

This chain links TRBV20-1 with TRBJ2-7; D uncertain. The germline CDR1 and CDR2 sequences are DFQATT and SNEGSKA (reference sequence). The CDR3 sequence is 10 residues long. The V end lost 2 bases, the J end lost 6 bases, and 5 bases lay between the germline ends. CDR3 sequence reads: CSARNLEQYF. CDR3 nucleotide sequence: TGCAGTGCTAGAAATCTCGAGCAGTACTTC.

This chain joins TRBV2 and TRBJ2-3; D ambiguous. Germline loops: CDR1 SNHLY, CDR2 FYNNEI. V was pared by 5 bases and J by 0 bases, with 18 bases between. CDR3 size: 17 residues. CDR3 bases: TGTGCCAGCAGTACCGACAAAATTAAACCTAGCACAGATACGCAGTATTTT. Its protein is CASSTDKIKPSTDTQYF.

This chain connects TRBV28 to TRBJ1-1; no definite D call. CDR3 length: 11 residues. From germline, CDR1 is MDHEN and CDR2 SYDVKM. The V end was cut by 6 bases, the J end by 7 bases, with 9 bases between. The CDR3 DNA follows: TGTGCCAGCAGGACCTCAGGTGAAGCTTTCTTT. As protein: CASRTSGEAFF.

CDR3 sequence (DNA): TGTGCCAGCAGCTCCGTCGGGGGAACCAATGAAAAACTGTTTTTT. Translating gives CASSSVGGTNEKLFF. V gene TRBV5-6 combines with J gene TRBJ1-4; D is possibly TRBD1 (5 bases). Germline V gene data show CDR1 as SGHDT and CDR2 as YYEEEE. CDR3 length equals 15 residues. The ends were cut back, 3 bases at V and 5 bases at J, with 14 bases in the middle.

This clone was detected a few times. The chain joins TRBV6-6 to TRBJ2-3; TRBD1 agrees at 8 bases. V was pared by 6 bases and J by 6 bases, with 8 bases of the junction left unmatched. The CDR3 sequence is 14 residues long. From germline, CDR1 is MNHNY and CDR2 SVGAGI (reference sequence). CDR3 residues: CASSSAGGRDTQYF. CDR3 in DNA: TGTGCCAGCAGCAGCGCAGGGGGCAGGGATACGCAGTATTTT.

The chain joins TRBV9 to TRBJ2-1; 10 nucleotides align to TRBD2. Trimming took 4 bases from V and 5 from J; bases not matched to a gene: 3. CDR1 SGDLS and CDR2 YYNGEE come from the germline V gene. The CDR3 is 14 residues long. The CDR3 region is CASSLAGVHNEQFF. The CDR3, as DNA: TGTGCCAGCAGCCTAGCGGGAGTTCACAATGAGCAGTTCTTC.

In its sample, this clone was seen a few times. The J gene is TRBJ1-2, the V gene TRBV20-1; D uncertain. The germline V and J ends were trimmed by 4 bases and 4 bases, with 4 bases remaining between them. Looked up from germline, CDR1 is DFQATT and CDR2 is SNEGSKA (reference sequence). The CDR3 spans 10 residues. As DNA, the CDR3 is TGCAGTGCTAAAGCCTATGGCTACACCTTC. Protein: CSAKAYGYTF.

The chain employs TRBV6-1 and TRBJ2-7; no clear D. The germline gives CDR1 MNHNS, CDR2 SASEGT. V shed 1 base and J shed 7 bases, with 11 bases lying between them. The CDR3 sequence is 13 residues long. CDR3 in amino acids: CASSEGLQWEQYF. The CDR3 nucleotides are TGTGCCAGCAGTGAAGGACTCCAGTGGGAGCAGTACTTC.

The V gene is TRBV19, the J gene TRBJ2-2; 7 bases match TRBD1. The CDR3 totals 15 residues. Looked up from germline, CDR1 is LNHDA and CDR2 is SQIVND (reference sequence). V gave up 5 bases and J gave up 7 bases; unmatched junction bases: 10. CDR3 DNA: TGTGCCAGTAGTGCAGACAGGGTTTATGGCGGGGAGCTGTTTTTT. Translation: CASSADRVYGGELFF. Full variable domain (missing parts from reference TRBV19 and TRBJ2-2): DGGITQSPKYLFRKEGQNVTLSCEQNLNHDAMYWYRQDPGQGLRLIYYSQIVNDFQKGDIAEGYSVSREKKESFPLTVTSAQKNPTAFYLCASSADRVYGGELFFGEGSRLTVL.

V usage is TRBV18 and J usage is TRBJ2-5; perhaps TRBD1 as D (6 bases). Germline V gives CDR1 KGHSH, CDR2 LQKENI. The CDR3 is 14 residues long. V was pared by 1 base and J by 5 bases, with 11 bases between. In DNA, the CDR3 is TGTGCCAGCTCACCACGGGCAGGGGCGGAGACCCAGTACTTC. Encoded protein: CASSPRAGAETQYF.